The present T cell receptor (beta chain) was sequenced within a study of cytomegalovirus exposure and HLA in healthy donors. Study overall: Early release data held some 80 million unique TCRs from HLA-typed donors.

There are 13 residues in the CDR3. Germline assignment: CDR1 MNHNY and CDR2 SVGAGI (reference sequence). The V gene end was trimmed by 6 bases and the J gene end by 4 bases; junction bases not matched to a gene: 5. Study observations and caveats: In a later analysis, a missense DCLRE1C variant was linked to TCR beta V- and J-gene trimming. Most CMV-associated TCR beta chains appeared HLA-restricted in a later analysis.

This clone has only a few counts. What it recognizes is unknown. PCR amplification relied on 60 Vbeta primers (plus 13 Jbeta primers). Sequenced by immunoSEQ multiplex PCR; TCRdb stores in-frame clones only, minus some. Of roughly 230,000 clones in the sample, around 80% were seen once. The sequenced material came from PBMCs. The sequence was obtained from a boy aged 5 to 17 in good health and CMV-seronegative. V is TRBV6-6 and J is TRBJ1-2, with 7 nucleotides matching TRBD1. The DNA of the CDR3 is TGTGCCAGCAGGTCCGGGACAGTCTATGGCTACACCTTC. Translating gives CASRSGTVYGYTF.